These 3 T cell receptor beta chains came from one sample sequenced in a study of blood T cell repertoires in COVID-19. Profiled with immunoSEQ multiplex PCR; TCRdb holds only in-frame clones, not every one. The sample lists about 440,000 clones, 90% seen once, with approximately 0.55% in the top ten. Source material: PBMCs or T cells enriched from blood (not recorded which). The receptors were sampled from a man in his late teens or twenties who had recovered from COVID-19.

This sequence joins TRBV27 and TRBJ1-2; D might be TRBD1 (6 bases). The germline CDR1 and CDR2 sequences are MNHEY and SMNVEV (reference sequence). The germline V and J ends were trimmed by 5 bases and 5 bases, with 15 bases remaining between them. CDR3 length equals 14 residues. The CDR3 DNA reads TGTGCCAGCAGTCCCTCGACAGGAGCATATGGCTACACCTTC. Translated, it gives CASSPSTGAYGYTF.

Remarks on this clone: Other DNA sequences of this sample code for an identical CDR3. The chain recombines TRBV3-1 (or the pseudogene TRBV3-2) with TRBJ2-7, with 7 bases aligning to TRBD2. The CDR3 runs 13 residues. With V trimmed by 1 base and J by 6 bases, 3 bases remained unmatched. Germline V gene lookup returns CDR1 LGHDT and CDR2 YNNKEL (reference sequence). The CDR3 DNA follows: TGTGCCAGCAGCCAAGGGGGGGGGTCCGAGCAGTACTTC. Translating it yields CASSQGGGSEQYF.

This clone was observed once. This chain links TRBV19 with TRBJ1-5, with 8 bases that match TRBD1. CDR1 and CDR2 from the germline V gene are LNHDA and SQIVND (reference sequence). The ends lost 8 bases at V and 3 bases at J; junction bases unmatched: 9. This CDR3 is built from 15 residues. CDR3 protein: CASGQQGAHNQPQHF. In DNA form, the CDR3 reads TGTGCCAGTGGTCAGCAGGGGGCGCACAATCAGCCCCAGCATTTT.